The 16 T cell receptor beta chains presented below share a single source sample, sequenced in a study of cytomegalovirus exposure and HLA in healthy donors. Method: immunoSEQ multiplex PCR; TCRdb's copy keeps in-frame clones and lacks some. The sample shows 90,000 or so clones, around 84% of them seen only once. The sample was PBMCs. The receptors were gathered from a man between 18 and 29 years old in good health and CMV-seropositive.

V is TRBV6-6 and J is TRBJ2-3; 12 nucleotides agree with TRBD1. Looked up from germline, CDR1 is MNHNY and CDR2 is SVGAGI (reference sequence). The CDR3 runs to 15 residues. V gave up 6 bases and J gave up 5 bases; unmatched junction bases: 6. The CDR3 spells CASRGDRGHGDTQYF. CDR3 nucleotide sequence: TGTGCCAGCAGAGGGGACAGGGGGCATGGAGATACGCAGTATTTT.

This clone was observed a single time. The chain recombines TRBV10-3 with TRBJ1-2; the D gene is possibly TRBD1 (5 bases). The length of the CDR3 is 15 residues. Germline loops: CDR1 ENHRY, CDR2 SYGVKD. The V end was cut by 0 bases, the J end by 4 bases, with 12 bases between. CDR3 region: CAISESQELPYGYTF. The CDR3 region has the DNA TGTGCCATCAGTGAGTCACAGGAACTCCCCTATGGCTACACCTTC.

The chain joins TRBV27 to TRBJ2-7; D call uncertain. CDR3 length equals 11 residues. CDR1 and CDR2 from the germline V gene are MNHEY and SMNVEV (reference sequence). Trimming took off 4 bases at V and 3 bases at J, with 4 bases between the two ends. The CDR3 sequence is CASSSNYEQYV. The DNA for the CDR3 is TGTGCCAGCAGTTCCAACTACGAGCAGTACGTC.

The chain joins TRBV30 to TRBJ2-1; TRBD2 might be the D (5 bases). Germline V gene lookup returns CDR1 GTSNPN and CDR2 SVGIG (reference sequence). The CDR3 consists of 15 residues. V shed 3 bases and J shed 6 bases, with 18 bases lying between them. The CDR3 loop reads CAWRNSRGWANEQFF. In nucleotides, the CDR3 is TGTGCCTGGAGGAATAGTCGGGGATGGGCCAATGAGCAGTTCTTC.

This chain connects TRBV10-3 to TRBJ1-5, with TRBD1 matching 7 bases. V lost 4 bases, J lost 1 base, and 4 bases stayed unmatched. This CDR3 contains 15 residues. From germline, CDR1 is ENHRY and CDR2 SYGVKD. CDR3 amino acids: CAISGTGLSNQPQHF. The CDR3 DNA reads TGTGCCATCAGTGGGACAGGTTTGAGCAATCAGCCCCAGCATTTT.

The chain employs TRBV7-9 and TRBJ2-5, with TRBD1 matching 10 bases. Germline V lookup: CDR1 SEHNR, CDR2 FQNEAQ (reference sequence). This CDR3 has 16 amino acids. With 4 bases clipped from V and 4 bases from J, the junction kept 9 bases outside the gene matches. In DNA, the CDR3 is TGTGCCAGCAGCTCTCCTCGACAGGGGGCGCGAGAGACCCAGTACTTC. This sequence encodes CASSSPRQGARETQYF. Together with reference TRBV7-9 and TRBJ2-5, the CDR3 gives the full variable domain: DTGVSQNPRHKITKRGQNVTFRCDPISEHNRLYWYRQTLGQGPEFLTYFQNEAQLEKSRLLSDRFSAERPKGSFSTLEIQRTEQGDSAMYLCASSSPRQGARETQYFGPGTRLLVL.

The CDR3, as DNA: TGTGCCAGCAGTGCCCTGGGACAGGGCGGCTCGCCAGTGAACACTGAAGCTTTCTTT. Its translation is CASSALGQGGSPVNTEAFF. The rearrangement uses TRBV6-1 and TRBJ1-1; the match to TRBD1 covers 9 bases. The CDR3 covers 19 residues. V shed 4 bases and J 0 bases; nucleotides not matched to a gene: 15. CDR1 is MNHNS and CDR2 is SASEGT in the germline V gene.

The chain uses TRBV19 and TRBJ1-1, with 7 positions matching TRBD1. CDR1 LNHDA and CDR2 SQIVND come from the germline V gene (reference sequence). The ends lost 1 base at V and 5 bases at J; junction bases unmatched: 7. The CDR3 consists of 15 residues. DNA for the CDR3: TGTGCCAGTAGTATAGCCCAGGGGGGTCGGACTGAAGCTTTCTTT. Encoded protein: CASSIAQGGRTEAFF.

There are a few counts of this clone. The chain combines TRBV5-1 with TRBJ2-2; a weak D match, TRBD1 (6 bases). The CDR3 has 13 amino acids. Germline-derived CDR1 and CDR2 are SGHRS and YFSETQ. V was trimmed by 4 bases and J by 6 bases, leaving 10 bases between them. CDR3 in amino acids: CASSEGTSGELFF. Here the CDR3 DNA reads TGCGCCAGCAGCGAAGGGACATCCGGGGAGCTGTTTTTT.

CDR3 in DNA: TGTGCCAGCAGCCAGCTAGCGGGAGGGATCCAAGAGACCCAGTACTTC. As protein: CASSQLAGGIQETQYF. The rearrangement uses TRBV4-2 and TRBJ2-5; 12 bases are a match to TRBD2. The CDR3 is 16 residues long. Germline V gives CDR1 LGHNA, CDR2 YNFKEQ. V shed 3 bases and J 1 base; nucleotides not matched to a gene: 3.

The CDR3 loop reads CASNPGQGASRGYTF. For the CDR3, the DNA is TGTGCCAGTAACCCGGGACAGGGGGCTTCTCGTGGCTACACCTTC. This chain joins TRBV19 and TRBJ1-2; 12 nucleotides agree with TRBD1. The ends lost 7 bases at V and 7 bases at J; junction bases unmatched: 10. The germline V gene encodes CDR1 LNHDA and CDR2 SQIVND (reference sequence). The CDR3 has 15 amino acids.

The rearrangement joins TRBV30 to TRBJ1-1; TRBD1 might be the D (6 bases). V was shortened by 2 bases and J by 0 bases, with 16 bases between the two germline ends. The CDR3 runs to 16 residues. Germline CDR1 and CDR2: GTSNPN and SVGIG (reference sequence). In nucleotides, the CDR3 is TGTGCCTGGAGTCCCCCCCCCGGGACACTGAACACTGAAGCTTTCTTT. Amino acid sequence: CAWSPPPGTLNTEAFF. The variable domain in full, with the rest retrieved from reference TRBV30 and TRBJ1-1, is SQTIHQWPATLVQPVGSPLSLECTVEGTSNPNLYWYRQAAGRGLQLLFYSVGIGQISSEVPQNLSASRPQDRQFILSSKKLLLSDSGFYLCAWSPPPGTLNTEAFFGQGTRLTVV.

V is TRBV15 and J is TRBJ2-7, with D perhaps TRBD2 (5 bases). V was cut by 1 base and J by 3 bases, with 13 bases left in between. Germline V gene lookup returns CDR1 LNHNV and CDR2 YYDKDF (reference sequence). CDR3 length: 15 amino acids. CDR3 sequence (DNA): TGTGCCACCAGCAGAGCGGGGATTATAGACTACGAGCAGTACGTC. Protein sequence: CATSRAGIIDYEQYV.

The chain joins TRBV29-1 to TRBJ1-1; 7 bases are a match to TRBD1. J was trimmed by 4 bases and V by 8 bases; bases with no gene match: 4. Looked up from germline, CDR1 is SQVTM and CDR2 is ANQGSEA. The CDR3 extends over 11 amino acids. CDR3 coding DNA: TGCAGCACCGACAGGGTCACTGAAGCTTTCTTT. It yields the protein CSTDRVTEAFF.

This clone was recorded only once. This chain links TRBV15 with TRBJ2-1, with 7 bases lining up with TRBD2. Per germline, CDR1 LNHNV and CDR2 YYDKDF (reference sequence). This CDR3 has 17 residues. V shed 1 base and J 5 bases; nucleotides not matched to a gene: 11. The CDR3 nucleotides are TGTGCCACCAGCAGAGTGTTCGGGGCGGGGGTTAACAATGAGCAGTTCTTC. Translated, it gives CATSRVFGAGVNNEQFF.

The chain combines TRBV10-2 with TRBJ1-1, with 9 bases identical to TRBD1. CDR1 is WSHSY and CDR2 is SAAADI in the germline V gene. This CDR3 spans 15 amino acids. J gave up 3 bases and V 5 bases, and 7 bases lay outside the gene matches. The CDR3 loop is CASSSRTGVDTEAFF. CDR3 DNA sequence: TGCGCCAGCAGTTCCCGGACAGGGGTTGACACTGAAGCTTTCTTT.